The TCR beta chain under discussion was sequenced for a study of patients and donors after allogeneic stem cell transplantation. From the RT-PCR reads, TCRdb called clonotypes with MiXCR, one entry per CDR3 protein. This table holds roughly 200,000 distinct CDR3 sequences, 38% found once. CDR3 length equals 16 residues. Germline CDR1 and CDR2: MDHEN and SYDVKM. The V and J ends lost 4 bases and 5 bases respectively, with 21 bases between them. This clonotype was counted between two and nine times. Sequencing was performed on blood, either unsorted or a sorted T cell fraction (not recorded which). The rearrangement uses TRBV28 and TRBJ2-7; weak D call: TRBD1 (6 bases). This TCR derives from a human donor who was either an allogeneic HSCT recipient or a stem cell or donor lymphocyte infusion donor (not recorded which). It is not recorded whose cells these are; they may come from a transplant donor. The CDR3, as DNA: TGTGCCAGCAGTTCCCTGAACATACAGGGAATCCACGAGCAGTACTTC. This gives the protein CASSSLNIQGIHEQYF.